This T cell receptor beta chain was documented in a study of blood T cells in healthy people across ages. This clonotype showed up just a few times. The V gene lost 4 bases and the J gene lost 9 bases, with 12 bases spanning the gap. This CDR3 is 12 amino acids long. Looked up from germline, CDR1 is MNHEY and CDR2 is SMNVEV (reference sequence). The second PCR ran roughly 6 to 12 cycles with a sample-barcoded 5' primer and J-beta primers. A tag from a template-switch adaptor with 12 random nucleotides marked each cDNA molecule. Using its own MiXCR run on the 5' RACE reads, TCRdb lists one record per CDR3 protein. The data contain fewer than 900,000 distinct CDR3 sequences, more than 40% of them singletons. The extraction recovered at least 5 micrograms of total RNA per sample.

V usage is TRBV27 and J usage is TRBJ2-5; D is perhaps TRBD2 (6 bases). This clonotype was sampled from a woman aged 55-70 years in good health. Sequenced material: blood. CDR3 in amino acids: CASSSGSGAQYF. CDR3 coding DNA: TGTGCCAGCAGTTCCGGGAGTGGAGCCCAGTACTTC.